This record covers a single TCR beta chain. Its antigen remains unidentified. This entry is derived from a study of cytomegalovirus exposure and HLA in healthy donors. Study observations and caveats: Confirmation in vitro established that a few CMV-associated chains were specific for CMV antigens.

Primers included in the PCR were 60 Vbeta and 13 Jbeta primers. Sequencing used immunoSEQ multiplex PCR; TCRdb keeps in-frame clones, though not all of them. The top ten hold approximately 1% of the sample, which has approximately 240,000 clones, around 88% seen once. Per germline, CDR1 MNHNS and CDR2 SASEGT. Trimming stripped 0 bases from V and 0 bases from J, with 5 bases between. There are 14 residues in the CDR3. The sequencing sample was made of PBMCs. This TCR was sampled from a young woman in good health and CMV-seronegative. The chain uses TRBV6-1 and TRBJ1-2; no clear D gene. The CDR3 here is CASSEARANYGYTF. CDR3 in DNA: TGTGCCAGCAGTGAAGCAAGAGCTAACTATGGCTACACCTTC.